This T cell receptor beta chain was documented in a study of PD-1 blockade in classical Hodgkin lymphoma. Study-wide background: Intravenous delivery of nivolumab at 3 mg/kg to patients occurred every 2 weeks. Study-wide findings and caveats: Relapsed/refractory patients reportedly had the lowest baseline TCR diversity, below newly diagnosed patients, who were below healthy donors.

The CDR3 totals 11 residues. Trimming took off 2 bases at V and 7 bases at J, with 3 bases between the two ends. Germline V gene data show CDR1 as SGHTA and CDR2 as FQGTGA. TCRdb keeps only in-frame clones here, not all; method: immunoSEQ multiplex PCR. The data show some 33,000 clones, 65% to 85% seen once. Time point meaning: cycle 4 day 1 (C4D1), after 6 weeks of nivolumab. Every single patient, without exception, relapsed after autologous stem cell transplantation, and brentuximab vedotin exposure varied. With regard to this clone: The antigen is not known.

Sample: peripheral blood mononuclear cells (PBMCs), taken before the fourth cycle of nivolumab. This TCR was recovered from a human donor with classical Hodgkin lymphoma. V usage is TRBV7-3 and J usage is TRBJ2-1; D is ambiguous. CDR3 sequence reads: CASSLGNEQFF. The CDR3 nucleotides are TGTGCCAGCAGCTTAGGGAATGAGCAGTTCTTC.